This T cell receptor (beta chain) was found in a study of CD8+ T cells in alopecia areata. cDNA prepared by RNA extraction and subsequent reverse transcription served as the template for sequencing. Method: immunoSEQ multiplex PCR; TCRdb's copy keeps in-frame clones and lacks some. This table holds about 200,000 clones, around three fifths found once. Germline assignment: CDR1 SNHLY and CDR2 FYNNEI. Trimming stripped 7 bases from V and 3 bases from J, with 18 bases between. This CDR3 has 15 amino acids. The V gene is TRBV2, the J gene TRBJ1-2; D gene ambiguous. The clonotype originates from a human donor with alopecia areata. Here the sequenced sample was CD4+ T cells sorted from blood, taken at week 0. CDR3 amino acids: CASTAVASADYGYTF. CDR3 sequence (DNA): TGTGCCAGCACGGCAGTGGCCTCAGCGGACTATGGCTACACCTTC.